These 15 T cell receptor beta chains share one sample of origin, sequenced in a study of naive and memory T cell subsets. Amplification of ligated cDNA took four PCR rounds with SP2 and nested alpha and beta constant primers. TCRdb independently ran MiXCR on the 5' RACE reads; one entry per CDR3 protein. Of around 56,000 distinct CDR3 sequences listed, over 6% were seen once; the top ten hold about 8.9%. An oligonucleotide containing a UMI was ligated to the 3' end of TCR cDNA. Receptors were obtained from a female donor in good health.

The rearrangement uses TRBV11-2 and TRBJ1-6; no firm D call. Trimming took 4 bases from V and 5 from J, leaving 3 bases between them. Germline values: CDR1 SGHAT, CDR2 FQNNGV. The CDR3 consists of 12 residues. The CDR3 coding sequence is TGTGCCAGCAGCTCGAATAATTCACCCCTCCACTTT. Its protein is CASSSNNSPLHF.

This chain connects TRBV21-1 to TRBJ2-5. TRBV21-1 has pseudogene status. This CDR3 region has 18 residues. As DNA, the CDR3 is TGTGCCAGCAGCAAAGCGCCCCTAAGACCGACGAGGCAAGAGACCCAGTACTTC. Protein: CASSKAPLRPTRQETQYF.

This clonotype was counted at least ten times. The CDR3 here is CASSRGGYTQYF. The CDR3 nucleotides are TGCGCCAGCAGCCGGGGGGGGTATACGCAGTATTTT. The genes are TRBV4-3 and TRBJ2-3; 7 nucleotides align to TRBD2. There are 12 residues in the CDR3. The ends lost 4 bases at V and 7 bases at J; junction bases unmatched: 2. The germline gives CDR1 LGHNA, CDR2 YSLEER.

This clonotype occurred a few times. The CDR3 DNA follows: TGTGCCAGCAGTGACCCCTCTGGGGGCAGCTACGAGCAGTACTTC. It is translated as CASSDPSGGSYEQYF. The chain combines TRBV28 with TRBJ2-7, with D tentatively TRBD1 (6 bases). The CDR3 has 15 amino acids. The germline V and J ends were trimmed by 5 bases and 3 bases, with 17 bases remaining between them. CDR1 is MDHEN and CDR2 is SYDVKM in the germline V gene. Full variable domain (outside the CDR3, taken from reference TRBV28 and TRBJ2-7): DVKVTQSSRYLVKRTGEKVFLECVQDMDHENMFWYRQDPGLGLRLIYFSYDVKMKEKGDIPEGYSVSREKKERFSLILESASTNQTSMYLCASSDPSGGSYEQYFGPGTRLTVT.

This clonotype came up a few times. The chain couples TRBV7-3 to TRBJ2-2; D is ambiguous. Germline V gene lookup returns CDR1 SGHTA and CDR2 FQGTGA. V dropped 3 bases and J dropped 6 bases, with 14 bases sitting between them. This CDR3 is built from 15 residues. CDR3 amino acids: CASSLDRSLSGELFF. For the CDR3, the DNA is TGTGCCAGCAGCTTGGATCGCAGCCTGTCCGGGGAGCTGTTTTTT.

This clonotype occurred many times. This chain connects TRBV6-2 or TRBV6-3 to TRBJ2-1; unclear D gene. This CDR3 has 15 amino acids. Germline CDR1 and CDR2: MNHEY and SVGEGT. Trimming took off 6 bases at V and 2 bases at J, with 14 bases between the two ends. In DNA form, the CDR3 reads TGTGCCAGCAGCCCCGGTCCCCCTCCCTACAATGAGCAGTTCTTC. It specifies CASSPGPPPYNEQFF.

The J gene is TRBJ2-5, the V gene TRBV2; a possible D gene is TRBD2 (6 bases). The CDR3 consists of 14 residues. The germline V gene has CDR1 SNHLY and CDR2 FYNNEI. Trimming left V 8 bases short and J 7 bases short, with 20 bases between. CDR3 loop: CASWDRGAPGTQYF. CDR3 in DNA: TGTGCCAGCTGGGACCGCGGGGCCCCAGGGACCCAGTACTTC.

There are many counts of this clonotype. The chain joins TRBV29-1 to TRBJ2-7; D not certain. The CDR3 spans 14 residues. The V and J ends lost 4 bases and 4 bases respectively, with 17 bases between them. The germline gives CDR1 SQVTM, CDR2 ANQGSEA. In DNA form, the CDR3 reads TGCAGCGTTGTCGGGTCTCTATACGGGTACGAGCAGTACTTC. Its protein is CSVVGSLYGYEQYF.

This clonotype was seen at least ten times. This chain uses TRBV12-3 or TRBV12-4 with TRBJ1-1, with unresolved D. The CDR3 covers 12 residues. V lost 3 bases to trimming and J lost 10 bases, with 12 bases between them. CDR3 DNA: TGTGCCAGCAGTTTTTCTGTGACGCGAGCTTTCTTT. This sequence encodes CASSFSVTRAFF.

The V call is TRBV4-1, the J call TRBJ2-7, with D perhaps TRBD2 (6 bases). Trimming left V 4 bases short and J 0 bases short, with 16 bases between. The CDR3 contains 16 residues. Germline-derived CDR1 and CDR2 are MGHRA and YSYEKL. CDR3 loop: CASSLRSGDLSYEQYF. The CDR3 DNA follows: TGCGCCAGCAGCCTCCGATCGGGGGACCTCTCCTACGAGCAGTACTTC.

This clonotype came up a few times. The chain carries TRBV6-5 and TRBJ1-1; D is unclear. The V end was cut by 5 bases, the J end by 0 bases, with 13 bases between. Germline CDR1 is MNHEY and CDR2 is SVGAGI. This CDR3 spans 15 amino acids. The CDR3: CASSLESPVNTEAFF. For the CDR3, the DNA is TGTGCCAGCAGTCTTGAGTCCCCTGTGAACACTGAAGCTTTCTTT.

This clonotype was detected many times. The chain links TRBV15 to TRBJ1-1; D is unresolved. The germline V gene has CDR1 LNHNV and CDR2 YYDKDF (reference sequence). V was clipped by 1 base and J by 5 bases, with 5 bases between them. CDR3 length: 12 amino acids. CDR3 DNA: TGTGCCACCAGCAGAGCTCCAACTGAAGCTTTCTTT. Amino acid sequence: CATSRAPTEAFF.

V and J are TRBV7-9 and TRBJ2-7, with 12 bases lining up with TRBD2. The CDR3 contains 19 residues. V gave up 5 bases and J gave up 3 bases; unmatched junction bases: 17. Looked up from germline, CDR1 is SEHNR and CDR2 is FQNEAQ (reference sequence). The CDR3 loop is CASSQGQRASGGASYEQYF. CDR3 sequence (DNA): TGTGCCAGCAGCCAGGGGCAGCGTGCTAGCGGGGGGGCCAGCTACGAGCAGTACTTC. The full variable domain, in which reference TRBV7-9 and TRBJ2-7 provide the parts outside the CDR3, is DTGVSQNPRHKITKRGQNVTFRCDPISEHNRLYWYRQTLGQGPEFLTYFQNEAQLEKSRLLSDRFSAERPKGSFSTLEIQRTEQGDSAMYLCASSQGQRASGGASYEQYFGPGTRLTVT.

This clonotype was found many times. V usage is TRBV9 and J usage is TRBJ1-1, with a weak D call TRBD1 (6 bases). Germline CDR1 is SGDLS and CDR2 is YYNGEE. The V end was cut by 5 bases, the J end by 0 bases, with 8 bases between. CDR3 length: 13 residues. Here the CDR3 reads CASSGQMNTEAFF. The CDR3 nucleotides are TGTGCCAGCAGTGGACAGATGAACACTGAAGCTTTCTTT.

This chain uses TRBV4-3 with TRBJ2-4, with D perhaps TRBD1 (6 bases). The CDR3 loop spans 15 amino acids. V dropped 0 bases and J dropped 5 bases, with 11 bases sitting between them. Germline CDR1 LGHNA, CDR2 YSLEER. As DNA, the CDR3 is TGCGCCAGCAGCCAAGATGGGGCAGGGGAAAACATTCAGTACTTC. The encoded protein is CASSQDGAGENIQYF.